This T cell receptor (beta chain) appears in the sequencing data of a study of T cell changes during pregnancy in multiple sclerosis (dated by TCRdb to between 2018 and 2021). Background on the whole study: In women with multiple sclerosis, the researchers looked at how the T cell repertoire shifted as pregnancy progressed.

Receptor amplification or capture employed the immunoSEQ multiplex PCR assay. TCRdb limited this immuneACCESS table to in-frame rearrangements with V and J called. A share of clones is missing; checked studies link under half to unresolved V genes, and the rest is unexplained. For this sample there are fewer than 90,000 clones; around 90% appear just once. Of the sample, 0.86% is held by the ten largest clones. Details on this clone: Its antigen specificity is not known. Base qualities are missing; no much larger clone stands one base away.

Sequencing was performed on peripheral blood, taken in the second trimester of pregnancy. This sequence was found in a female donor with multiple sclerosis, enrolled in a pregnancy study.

The DNA is TGCAGCGTACGAACAGGGGGCGTTAACACTGAAGCTTTCTTT. This gives the protein CSVRTGGVNTEAFF. This chain joins TRBV29-1 to TRBJ1-1, with 9 junctional bases fitting TRBD1. As encoded in the germline V gene, CDR1 is SQVTM while CDR2 is ANQGSEA. From the cysteine up to the phenylalanine, the CDR3 has a length of 14 residues. Solely the CDR3 DNA is kept, with 42 bases framed from the first base. The V end gives up 6 bases and the J end 2 bases, leaving 7 bases in the junction not matched to a gene.